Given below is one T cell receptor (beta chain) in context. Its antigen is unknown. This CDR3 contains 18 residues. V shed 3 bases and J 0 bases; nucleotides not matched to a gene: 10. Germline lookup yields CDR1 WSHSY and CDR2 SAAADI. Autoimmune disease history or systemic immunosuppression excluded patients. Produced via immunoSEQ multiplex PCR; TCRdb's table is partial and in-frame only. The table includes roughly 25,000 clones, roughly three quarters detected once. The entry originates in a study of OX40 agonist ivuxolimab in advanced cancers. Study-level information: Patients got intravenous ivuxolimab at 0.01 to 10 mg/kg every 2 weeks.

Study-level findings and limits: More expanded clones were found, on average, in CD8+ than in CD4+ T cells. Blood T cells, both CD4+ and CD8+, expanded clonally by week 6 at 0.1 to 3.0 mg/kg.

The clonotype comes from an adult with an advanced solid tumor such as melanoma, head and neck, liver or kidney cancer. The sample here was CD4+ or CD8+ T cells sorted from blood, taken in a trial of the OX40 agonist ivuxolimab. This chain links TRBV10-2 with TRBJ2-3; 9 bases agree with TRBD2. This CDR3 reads CASSELAGVPASTDTQYF. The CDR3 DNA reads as TGCGCCAGCAGTGAATTAGCGGGGGTGCCGGCGAGCACAGATACGCAGTATTTT.